This passage covers 28 T cell receptor beta chains from one sample sequenced in a study of CD8 T cells in ankylosing spondylitis. Regarding the study as a whole: What appeared characteristic of ankylosing spondylitis blood was a TCR beta motif of eight highly homologous variants.

One entry per CDR3 protein results from TCRdb running MiXCR on the 5' RACE reads. The sample contains 450,000 to 550,000 distinct CDR3 sequences, 5.3% of which appear only once. No cognate antigen is known for these TCRs. Sequencing was performed on blood, either unsorted or a sorted T cell fraction (not recorded which). Receptor source: a male donor with ankylosing spondylitis.

This clonotype was seen at least ten times. The V gene is TRBV20-1, the J gene TRBJ2-3; D gene unclear. The CDR3 extends over 15 amino acids. Germline V CDR1 and CDR2: DFQATT, SNEGSKA (reference sequence). V was trimmed by 1 base and J by 0 bases, leaving 11 bases between them. Written as DNA, the CDR3 is TGCAGTGCTAGAGGGCCGGGTATTAGCACAGATACGCAGTATTTT. Translated: CSARGPGISTDTQYF.

This clonotype was observed many times. The chain is built from TRBV29-1 and TRBJ2-2; 10 nucleotides match TRBD2. The CDR3 is 14 residues long. V was clipped by 6 bases and J by 6 bases; unmatched bases: 7. Germline V CDR1 and CDR2: SQVTM, ANQGSEA. This CDR3 reads CSVVSGRRPGELFF. CDR3 sequence (DNA): TGCAGCGTGGTTAGCGGGAGGAGGCCCGGGGAGCTGTTTTTT.

In regard to this clonotype: A much larger clone lies a single base off, so this may be a read error. V usage is TRBV29-1 and J usage is TRBJ1-1, with TRBD1 as a possible D gene (5 bases). This CDR3 comprises 11 residues. Trimming stripped 8 bases from V and 11 bases from J, with 18 bases between. Germline V gene lookup returns CDR1 SQVTM and CDR2 ANQGSEA. The CDR3 nucleotides read TGCAGCCATGCTTGGGGGGGTGACGCTTTCTTT. It is translated as CSHAWGGDAFF.

In its sample, this clonotype was seen many times. The chain uses TRBV4-3 and TRBJ2-5; unclear D gene. The CDR3 contains 14 residues. V lost 0 bases to trimming and J lost 7 bases, with 12 bases between them. The germline gives CDR1 LGHNA, CDR2 YSLEER. CDR3 sequence: CASSQDPPMGTQYF. DNA of the CDR3: TGCGCCAGCAGCCAAGACCCACCCATGGGGACCCAGTACTTC.

The gene calls are TRBV29-1 and TRBJ1-1; weak D call: TRBD1 (5 bases). This CDR3 has 15 residues. The ends were cut back, 2 bases at V and 1 base at J, with 14 bases in the middle. Germline V lookup: CDR1 SQVTM, CDR2 ANQGSEA. The CDR3 reads CSVERDRGGNTEAFF. The CDR3 DNA reads TGCAGCGTTGAAAGAGATAGGGGTGGGAACACTGAAGCTTTCTTT.

This clonotype was seen ten or more times. V gene TRBV6-5 combines with J gene TRBJ2-7; a possible D gene is TRBD2 (6 bases). The germline V and J ends were trimmed by 2 bases and 0 bases, with 11 bases remaining between them. The CDR3 runs to 15 residues. Germline CDR1 MNHEY, CDR2 SVGAGI. This CDR3 is CASSYIRGSSYEQYF. In DNA, the CDR3 is TGTGCCAGCAGTTACATACGGGGGAGCTCCTACGAGCAGTACTTC.

This clonotype was recorded many times. V and J are TRBV20-1 and TRBJ1-2; D uncertain. The V end was cut by 2 bases, the J end by 0 bases, with 10 bases between. CDR3 length: 14 amino acids. Germline CDR1 DFQATT, CDR2 SNEGSKA (reference sequence). CDR3 DNA sequence: TGCAGTGCTAGAAGTTCCCAAGCTAACTATGGCTACACCTTC. Encoded protein: CSARSSQANYGYTF.

There are a few counts of this clonotype. The V gene is TRBV20-1, the J gene TRBJ2-3; D may be TRBD2 (7 bases). Germline V gene data show CDR1 as DFQATT and CDR2 as SNEGSKA (reference sequence). The CDR3 has 17 amino acids. The ends were cut back, 6 bases at V and 5 bases at J, with 27 bases in the middle. The CDR3 nucleotides read TGCAGTGCCCCAGGCTCGATGTGGGGGGGGCCTGGAGATACGCAGTATTTT. This encodes CSAPGSMWGGPGDTQYF.

About this clonotype: Just one base apart from a much larger clone, this may be a read error. The V call is TRBV12-3 or TRBV12-4, the J call TRBJ1-1; D perhaps matches TRBD1 (5 bases). The CDR3 loop spans 14 amino acids. V was cut by 8 bases and J by 6 bases, with 19 bases left in between. CDR3 sequence: CASGYAGPDPEAFF. In nucleotides, the CDR3 is TGTGCCAGCGGATATGCGGGGCCAGACCCTGAAGCTTTCTTT.

This clonotype turned up a few times. The CDR3 nucleotides read TGTGCCAGTAGTTCACAGGGCTGGGGGTCCTACGAGCAGTACTTC. It specifies CASSSQGWGSYEQYF. V is TRBV19 and J is TRBJ2-7; TRBD1 might be the D (6 bases). Germline CDR1 and CDR2: LNHDA and SQIVND (reference sequence). This CDR3 has 15 amino acids. V gave up 5 bases and J gave up 1 base, with 15 bases separating them.

This clonotype was observed at least ten times. The chain is built from TRBV6-2 or TRBV6-3 and TRBJ2-5, with no clear D. Germline lookup yields CDR1 MNHEY and CDR2 SVGEGT. Trimming removed 1 base at V and 7 bases at J, with 13 bases between. The CDR3 consists of 14 residues. The CDR3 nucleotides are TGTGCCAGCAGTTACTATGACCCAATCGGGACCCAGTACTTC. This encodes CASSYYDPIGTQYF.

This clonotype was recorded at least ten times. The chain couples TRBV5-1 to TRBJ2-7, with D possibly matching TRBD1 (5 bases). CDR3 size: 13 residues. Germline CDR1 is SGHRS and CDR2 is YFSETQ. V was shortened by 2 bases and J by 6 bases, with 12 bases between the two germline ends. The CDR3 here is CASSLELTAEQYF. The CDR3 DNA reads as TGCGCCAGCAGCTTAGAACTGACAGCCGAGCAGTACTTC.

This clonotype was seen repeatedly, ten times or more. The rearrangement joins TRBV27 to TRBJ2-5; D unresolved. Germline V gives CDR1 MNHEY, CDR2 SMNVEV (reference sequence). V gave up 4 bases and J gave up 9 bases, with 12 bases separating them. This CDR3 is built from 12 residues. The CDR3 protein is CASSSGGLAQYF. CDR3 nucleotides: TGTGCCAGCAGTTCGGGCGGATTGGCCCAGTACTTC.

The table lists this clonotype with many counts. The chain links TRBV10-3 to TRBJ2-7; D is ambiguous. Trimming pared 4 bases from V and 7 bases from J, leaving 11 bases between. Germline-derived CDR1 and CDR2 are ENHRY and SYGVKD. The CDR3 sequence is 12 residues long. The CDR3, as DNA: TGTGCCATCAGTGTTAGTTCGAAGGAGCAGTACTTC. This sequence encodes CAISVSSKEQYF.

This clonotype came up many times. The chain combines TRBV27 with TRBJ2-5; tentative D call: TRBD1 (6 bases). The V gene lost 5 bases and the J gene lost 5 bases, with 15 bases spanning the gap. The CDR3 has 14 amino acids. Germline CDR1 MNHEY, CDR2 SMNVEV (reference sequence). The CDR3: CASSLTGLWETQYF. CDR3 bases: TGTGCCAGCAGTCTCACAGGGCTGTGGGAGACCCAGTACTTC.

This clonotype was found many times. The CDR3 DNA is TGTGCCAGCAGTCGATCAGTTCTAGCGGGAGGGCGGCAGTTCTTC. Translated: CASSRSVLAGGRQFF. The rearrangement links TRBV6-1 to TRBJ2-1, with 12 bases fitting TRBD2. J gave up 12 bases and V 5 bases, and 11 bases lay outside the gene matches. This CDR3 has 15 amino acids. Germline V gene sequence: CDR1 MNHNS, CDR2 SASEGT.

This clonotype was seen many times. CDR3 sequence: CASSRAAAYTDTQYF. The DNA for the CDR3 is TGTGCCAGCAGTCGGGCCGCGGCTTACACAGATACGCAGTATTTT. The rearrangement joins TRBV7-9 to TRBJ2-3; D call uncertain. V was pared by 6 bases and J by 2 bases, with 15 bases between. CDR3 length: 15 amino acids. Germline V gene lookup returns CDR1 SEHNR and CDR2 FQNEAQ (reference sequence).

This clonotype occurred a few times. This chain links TRBV7-9 with TRBJ2-3; 12 nucleotides match TRBD2. The CDR3 covers 16 residues. V lost 4 bases, J lost 5 bases, and 7 bases stayed unmatched. Germline CDR1 and CDR2: SEHNR and FQNEAQ (reference sequence). CDR3 nucleotides: TGTGCCAGCAGCTCCGTGACTAGCGGGGGAATAGATACGCAGTATTTT. This translates into CASSSVTSGGIDTQYF.

This clonotype was recorded once. A much larger clone differs by one base, so this may be a read error. Without the conserved terminal phenylalanine or tryptophan, this CDR3 likely stems from a read error. The V call is TRBV20-1, the J call TRBJ2-3; the match to TRBD1 covers 7 bases. There are 14 residues in the CDR3. The germline V gene encodes CDR1 DFQATT and CDR2 SNEGSKA (reference sequence). V lost 3 bases and J lost 6; bases outside the gene matches: 9. This chain's CDR3 is CSASRVGGGDTQYL. The DNA for the CDR3 is TGCAGTGCTAGCAGGGTAGGGGGCGGTGATACGCAGTATCTT.

In its sample, this clonotype was seen many times. V gene TRBV5-1 combines with J gene TRBJ1-6; TRBD1 matches at 7 bases. Trimming at V came to 5 bases and at J to 9 bases, leaving 11 bases not matched to a gene. The CDR3 runs 15 residues. Germline V gene data show CDR1 as SGHRS and CDR2 as YFSETQ. As DNA, the CDR3 is TGCGCCAGCAGTTCTAGACAGGGCCTGATTTCACCCCTCCACTTT. Translating it yields CASSSRQGLISPLHF.

This clonotype has ten or more counts. The chain employs TRBV9 and TRBJ1-1; D gene unclear. From germline, CDR1 is SGDLS and CDR2 YYNGEE. This CDR3 region has 14 residues. V lost 0 bases, J lost 1 base, and 7 bases lay in between. The CDR3 loop is CASSVDAGNTEAFF. The CDR3 DNA reads as TGTGCCAGCAGCGTAGATGCCGGGAACACTGAAGCTTTCTTT. Based on the CDR3 plus reference TRBV9 and TRBJ1-1, the full variable domain is DSGVTQTPKHLITATGQRVTLRCSPRSGDLSVYWYQQSLDQGLQFLIQYYNGEERAKGNILERFSAQQFPDLHSELNLSSLELGDSALYFCASSVDAGNTEAFFGQGTRLTVV.

This clonotype was observed many times. This chain uses TRBV5-1 with TRBJ1-2; no clear D. Germline V CDR1 and CDR2: SGHRS, YFSETQ. Deletions cut 4 bases from V and 5 bases from J, with 18 bases between. The CDR3 contains 15 residues. This CDR3 is CASSPDGRTEYGYTF. Written as DNA, the CDR3 is TGCGCCAGCAGCCCCGATGGACGGACGGAATATGGCTACACCTTC.

This clonotype was seen more than once but under ten times. The junction shows a germline mismatch at one end, possibly a read error. This chain uses TRBV2 with TRBJ1-1; no clear D gene. Looked up from germline, CDR1 is SNHLY and CDR2 is FYNNEI. The length of the CDR3 is 11 residues. In nucleotides, the CDR3 is TGTGCCAGCAGTTCCTACCGACTCCGTGTATTT. Translating it yields CASSSYRLRVF. Supplemented by reference TRBV2 and TRBJ1-1, the full variable domain reads EPEVTQTPSHQVTQMGQEVILRCVPISNHLYFYWYRQILGQKVEFLVSFYNNEISEKSEIFDDQFSVERPDGSNFTLKIRSTKLEDSAMYFCASSSYRLRVFGQGTRLTVV.

This clonotype occurred many times. V is TRBV5-6 and J is TRBJ2-7, with 7 bases identical to TRBD1. CDR1 and CDR2 (germline): SGHDT, YYEEEE. There are 15 residues in the CDR3. J gave up 6 bases and V 5 bases, and 14 bases lay outside the gene matches. This CDR3 reads CASRPTGLPISEQYF. CDR3 sequence (DNA): TGTGCCAGCAGACCGACAGGGCTCCCAATCTCCGAGCAGTACTTC.

This clonotype was seen ten or more times. CDR3: CSARADVNTEAFF. The CDR3 nucleotides are TGCAGTGCTAGAGCCGACGTGAACACTGAAGCTTTCTTT. The chain combines TRBV20-1 with TRBJ1-1; D is unresolved. Germline V gene data show CDR1 as DFQATT and CDR2 as SNEGSKA (reference sequence). The CDR3 covers 13 residues. V lost 1 base and J 0 bases, leaving 6 bases between the germline ends.

This clonotype was seen a few times. The chain has TRBV4-2 and TRBJ1-5, with D maybe TRBD1 (5 bases). The CDR3 spans 14 residues. The germline V gene encodes CDR1 LGHNA and CDR2 YNFKEQ. Trimming shortened V by 4 bases and J by 7 bases, and 14 bases separated the two germline ends. The chain's CDR3 is CASSPGTTEQPQHF. CDR3 sequence (DNA): TGTGCCAGCAGCCCGGGGACCACGGAACAGCCCCAGCATTTT.

This clonotype showed up many times. V gene TRBV27 combines with J gene TRBJ1-6; 8 nucleotides line up with TRBD1. From germline, CDR1 is MNHEY and CDR2 SMNVEV (reference sequence). This CDR3 spans 15 amino acids. The V segment lost 5 bases and the J segment 10 bases; nucleotides outside the gene matches: 10. CDR3 coding DNA: TGTGCCAGCAGTCCCGGACAGGGAATTGTATCACCCCTCCACTTT. Its protein is CASSPGQGIVSPLHF.

This clonotype has a count of ten or more. The chain has TRBV10-3 and TRBJ1-2; TRBD1 is a possible D gene (5 bases). Germline V gene lookup returns CDR1 ENHRY and CDR2 SYGVKD. This CDR3 contains 14 residues. Trimming shortened V by 6 bases and J by 1 base, and 12 bases separated the two germline ends. The CDR3 DNA reads TGTGCCATCAGCGGGACTGAACATAACTATGGCTACACCTTC. Protein: CAISGTEHNYGYTF.